These T cell receptor beta chains were read from a single sample in a study of blood T cell repertoires in COVID-19. Sequencing used immunoSEQ multiplex PCR; TCRdb keeps in-frame clones, though not all of them. The table includes around 130,000 clones, roughly 80% detected once. The sequencing sample was made of peripheral blood. The source is a woman in her sixties with acute or convalescent COVID-19. The CDR3 runs from the conserved cysteine through the conserved F or W. The D gene is left open where the match is weak. Clone size appears in some rows only: once, few, many, or a class for an expanded clone.

V gene	D gene	CDR3 length	clone size	J gene	CDR3 protein	CDR3 DNA
TRBV14	-	14	once	TRBJ1-5	CASSQTGINQPQHF	TGTGCCAGCAGCCAAACAGGGATCAATCAGCCCCAGCATTTT
TRBV6-5	TRBD1	15	few	TRBJ1-2	CATLGEVGTQGGYTF	TGTGCCACCCTCGGGGAGGTTGGGACACAGGGGGGCTACACCTTC
TRBV4-2	-	16	few	TRBJ1-1	CASSQWLSGVRTEAFF	TGTGCCAGCAGCCAGTGGTTGTCCGGGGTCCGTACTGAAGCTTTCTTT
TRBV28	-	15	-	TRBJ1-5	CASCYGGSGFRTQHF	TGTGCCAGCTGTTACGGGGGGTCGGGTTTTCGGACCCAGCATTTT
TRBV7-8	-	15	-	TRBJ1-2	CASSLVSDSLYGYTF	TGTGCCAGCAGCTTAGTATCGGACAGCCTCTATGGCTACACCTTC
TRBV5-6	-	14	few	TRBJ1-1	CASSRAYPPTEAFF	TGTGCCAGCAGCCGCGCTTACCCCCCTACTGAAGCTTTCTTT
TRBV12-3/TRBV12-4	-	13	-	TRBJ1-6	CASTLTGYSPLHF	TGTGCCAGCACTTTGACAGGTTATTCACCCCTCCACTTT
TRBV7-9	-	16	-	TRBJ2-2	CASSPPTGYDTGELFF	TGTGCCAGCAGCCCTCCTACAGGGTACGATACCGGGGAGCTGTTTTTT
TRBV7-2	-	13	-	TRBJ1-1	CASSFFGRQEAFF	TGTGCCAGCAGCTTCTTTGGTAGACAGGAAGCTTTCTTT
TRBV5-1	TRBD2	16	-	TRBJ2-3	CASSPGTSGVSDTQYF	TGCGCCAGCAGCCCCGGGACTAGCGGGGTTTCAGATACGCAGTATTTT
TRBV19	TRBD2	13	-	TRBJ2-5	CATSTSGQETQYF	TGTGCCACCTCGACTAGCGGACAAGAGACCCAGTACTTC
TRBV9	-	16	-	TRBJ1-4	CASSANVGGAREKLFF	TGTGCCAGCAGCGCGAATGTAGGGGGGGCCAGGGAAAAACTGTTTTTT
TRBV2	TRBD1	14	-	TRBJ1-1	CASQGQGQRTEAFF	TGTGCCAGCCAAGGTCAGGGACAGCGAACTGAAGCTTTCTTT
TRBV15	-	14	-	TRBJ1-5	CATSGGGGGQPQHF	TGTGCCACCAGCGGCGGGGGGGGAGGGCAGCCCCAGCATTTT
TRBV19	-	14	-	TRBJ2-3	CASSITGITDTQYF	TGTGCCAGTAGTATTACAGGGATCACAGATACGCAGTATTTT
TRBV7-9	-	17	-	TRBJ2-6	CASTFAGAASGANVLTF	TGTGCCAGCACCTTCGCAGGCGCCGCCTCTGGGGCCAACGTCCTGACTTTC
TRBV6-4	TRBD2	15	-	TRBJ2-3	CASSPGGADADTQYF	TGTGCCAGCAGTCCCGGGGGGGCGGATGCAGATACGCAGTATTTT
TRBV24-1	-	14	-	TRBJ2-1	CATSSGSSYNEQFF	TGTGCCACCAGTTCCGGTAGCTCCTACAATGAGCAGTTCTTC
TRBV5-6	TRBD1	17	once	TRBJ1-6	CASGNNRGIRGNSPLHF	TGTGCCAGCGGTAATAACAGGGGGATTAGAGGGAATTCACCCCTCCACTTT
TRBV5-4	-	10	-	TRBJ1-5	CPHRNQPQHF	TGTCCCCATCGCAATCAGCCCCAGCATTTT
TRBV30	-	14	-	TRBJ1-5	CAWSVSVEGQPQHF	TGTGCCTGGAGTGTTTCCGTAGAGGGACAGCCCCAGCATTTT
TRBV27	-	14	-	TRBJ1-2	CASSYKGGAYGYTF	TGTGCCAGCAGTTACAAGGGGGGGGCGTATGGCTACACCTTC
TRBV6-4	-	14	-	TRBJ1-1	CASTRTLGGTEAFF	TGTGCCAGCACCAGGACACTAGGGGGTACTGAAGCTTTCTTT
TRBV6-5	TRBD1	15	-	TRBJ1-1	CASKNQGGMNTEAFF	TGTGCCAGCAAAAACCAGGGGGGTATGAACACTGAAGCTTTCTTT
TRBV4-2	TRBD1	15	few	TRBJ1-1	CASSSGDRENTEAFF	TGTGCCAGCAGCTCGGGGGACAGGGAGAACACTGAAGCTTTCTTT
TRBV18	-	14	-	TRBJ1-1	CASSPRGWITEAFF	TGTGCCAGCTCCCCGCGGGGATGGATCACTGAAGCTTTCTTT
TRBV9	-	16	few	TRBJ2-1	CASSLRTGRALNEQFF	TGTGCCAGCAGCTTACGGACAGGGAGGGCGTTGAATGAGCAGTTCTTC
TRBV5-4	TRBD1	16	-	TRBJ2-5	CASSLRTGEASETQYF	TGTGCCAGCAGCCTTCGGACAGGGGAAGCTTCGGAGACCCAGTACTTC
TRBV13	TRBD1	18	once	TRBJ2-5	CASSTGPSTGSGKETQYF	TGTGCCAGCAGTACGGGCCCGTCGACAGGGTCCGGGAAAGAGACCCAGTACTTC
TRBV4-1	-	11	-	TRBJ1-2	CASSGGYGYTF	TGCGCCAGCTCAGGAGGTTATGGCTACACCTTC
TRBV7-3	TRBD2	14	few	TRBJ2-3	CASSPPGGPDTQYF	TGTGCCAGCAGCCCCCCGGGGGGGCCAGATACGCAGTATTTT
TRBV18	-	15	-	TRBJ1-4	CASSQGTSENEKLFF	TGTGCCAGCTCACAAGGGACATCAGAAAATGAAAAACTGTTTTTT
TRBV4-1	-	15	few	TRBJ2-2	CASSQERTVTGELFF	TGCGCCAGCAGCCAAGAGAGGACAGTCACCGGGGAGCTGTTTTTT
TRBV5-1	-	14	-	TRBJ2-3	CASSPLMRGDTQYF	TGCGCCAGCAGCCCACTTATGCGGGGAGATACGCAGTATTTT
TRBV5-1	-	15	-	TRBJ1-4	CASSLTTGTREKLFF	TGCGCCAGCAGCTTAACCACAGGGACACGGGAAAAACTGTTTTTT
TRBV25-1	-	15	-	TRBJ2-6	CASSNQGTGANVLTF	TGTGCCAGCAGTAACCAGGGGACCGGGGCCAACGTCCTGACTTTC
TRBV7-3	-	14	-	TRBJ1-6	CASSYTGNNSPLHF	TGTGCCAGCAGCTATACAGGGAATAATTCACCCCTCCACTTT
TRBV5-6	-	16	-	TRBJ2-1	CASSFTTGFSYNEQFF	TGTGCCAGCAGCTTCACCACGGGGTTCTCCTACAATGAGCAGTTCTTC
TRBV9	TRBD1	15	-	TRBJ2-5	CASSVGQGGVETQYF	TGTGCCAGCAGCGTAGGACAGGGTGGGGTGGAGACCCAGTACTTC